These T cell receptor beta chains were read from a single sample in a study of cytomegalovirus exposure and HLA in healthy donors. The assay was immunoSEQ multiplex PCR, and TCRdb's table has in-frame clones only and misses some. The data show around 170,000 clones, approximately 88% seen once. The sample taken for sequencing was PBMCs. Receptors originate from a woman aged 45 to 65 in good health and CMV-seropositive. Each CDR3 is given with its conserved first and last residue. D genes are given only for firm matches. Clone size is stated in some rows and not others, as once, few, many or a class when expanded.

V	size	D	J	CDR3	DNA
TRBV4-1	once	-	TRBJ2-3	CASSQDWTGGGTDTQYF	TGCGCCAGCAGCCAAGATTGGACAGGCGGGGGCACAGATACGCAGTATTTT
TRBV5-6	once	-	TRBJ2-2	CASTLTGELFF	TGTGCCAGCACCCTCACCGGGGAGCTGTTTTTT
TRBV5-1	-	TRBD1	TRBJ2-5	CASSLNTGVQETQYF	TGCGCCAGCAGCCTAAATACAGGGGTCCAAGAGACCCAGTACTTC
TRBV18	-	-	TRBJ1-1	CASSPSQVGGLTEAFF	TGTGCCAGCTCCCCATCACAGGTCGGGGGTTTGACTGAAGCTTTCTTT
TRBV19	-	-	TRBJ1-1	CASKIQEGNTEAFF	TGTGCCAGTAAGATACAGGAGGGCAACACTGAAGCTTTCTTT
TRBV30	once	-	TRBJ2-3	CAWSVLTGTQYF	TGTGCCTGGAGTGTACTTACGGGAACGCAGTATTTT
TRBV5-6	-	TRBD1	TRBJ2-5	CASSSTGARGTQYF	TGTGCCAGCAGCTCGACAGGGGCGCGTGGGACCCAGTACTTC
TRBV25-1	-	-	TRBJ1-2	CASSEAWAGNGYTF	TGTGCCAGCAGTGAAGCTTGGGCGGGGAATGGCTACACCTTC
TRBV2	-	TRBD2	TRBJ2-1	CASSDRAGGPGEQFF	TGTGCCAGCAGTGATCGGGCGGGGGGCCCAGGGGAGCAGTTCTTC
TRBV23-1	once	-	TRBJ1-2	CASSQTRGMRDGYTF	TGCGCCAGCAGTCAGACCCGCGGTATGAGGGATGGCTACACCTTC
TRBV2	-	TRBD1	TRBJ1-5	CASNPSPAGTGGGKPQHF	TGTGCCAGCAACCCATCCCCAGCCGGGACAGGGGGCGGAAAGCCCCAGCATTTT
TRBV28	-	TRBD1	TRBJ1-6	CASSSDRGTSPLHF	TGTGCCAGCAGCTCCGACAGGGGAACTTCACCCCTCCACTTT
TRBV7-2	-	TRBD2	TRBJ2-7	CASSLRGAREQYF	TGTGCCAGCAGCTTGCGGGGGGCAAGGGAGCAGTACTTC
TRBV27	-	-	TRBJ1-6	CASRTAGAYNSPLHF	TGTGCCAGCAGGACCGCCGGGGCCTATAATTCACCCCTCCACTTT
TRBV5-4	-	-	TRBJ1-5	CASSLANQPQHF	TGTGCCAGCAGCTTGGCGAATCAGCCCCAGCATTTT
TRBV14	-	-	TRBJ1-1	CASSPIRGLGTEAFF	TGTGCCAGCAGCCCTATAAGGGGCCTGGGCACTGAAGCTTTCTTT
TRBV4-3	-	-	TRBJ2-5	CASSQDRAGEETQYF	TGCGCCAGCAGCCAAGATAGGGCGGGCGAAGAGACCCAGTACTTC
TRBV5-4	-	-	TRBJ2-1	CASSLASENEQFF	TGTGCCAGCAGCTTGGCCTCAGAAAATGAGCAGTTCTTC
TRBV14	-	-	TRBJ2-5	CASRQQGSGETQYF	TGTGCCAGCAGACAACAGGGATCTGGAGAGACCCAGTACTTC
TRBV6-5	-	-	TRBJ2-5	CASSYTGTAEETQYF	TGTGCCAGCAGTTACACCGGGACTGCCGAAGAGACCCAGTACTTC
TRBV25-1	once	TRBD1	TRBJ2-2	CASSDPGQGATGELFF	TGTGCCAGCAGTGACCCGGGACAGGGCGCCACCGGGGAGCTGTTTTTT
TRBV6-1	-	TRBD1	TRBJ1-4	CASSPGQGQLFF	TGTGCCAGCAGTCCGGGACAGGGACAACTGTTTTTT
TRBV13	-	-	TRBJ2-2	CASSHEATTGELFF	TGTGCCAGCAGCCACGAAGCCACCACCGGGGAGCTGTTTTTT
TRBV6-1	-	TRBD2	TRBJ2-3	CASSGDSGGHTDTQYF	TGTGCCAGCAGTGGAGATAGCGGGGGCCACACAGATACGCAGTATTTT
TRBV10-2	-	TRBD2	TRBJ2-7	CASSTRGGLVEQYF	TGCGCCAGCAGTACACGGGGGGGCCTGGTCGAGCAGTACTTC
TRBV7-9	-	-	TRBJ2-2	CASSHDRNTGELFF	TGTGCCAGCAGCCACGACAGGAACACCGGGGAGCTGTTTTTT
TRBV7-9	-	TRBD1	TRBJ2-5	CASSPQDRGETQYF	TGTGCCAGCAGCCCCCAGGACAGGGGAGAGACCCAGTACTTC
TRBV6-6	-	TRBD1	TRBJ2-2	CASVRPGQGLRELFF	TGTGCCAGCGTACGGCCGGGACAGGGTCTCCGGGAGCTGTTTTTT
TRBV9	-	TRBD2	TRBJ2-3	CASSVTSGKADTQYF	TGTGCCAGCAGCGTTACTAGCGGGAAGGCAGATACGCAGTATTTT
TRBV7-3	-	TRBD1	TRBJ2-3	CASGTGSTDTQYF	TGTGCCAGTGGGACAGGGAGCACAGATACGCAGTATTTT
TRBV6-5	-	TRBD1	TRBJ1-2	CASSYGTGFYGYTF	TGTGCCAGCAGTTACGGGACAGGGTTCTATGGCTACACCTTC
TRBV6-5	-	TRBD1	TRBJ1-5	CASSRWDREDQHF	TGTGCCAGCAGCCGGTGGGACAGGGAGGACCAGCATTTT
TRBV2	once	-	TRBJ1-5	CASRGTLRGQPQHF	TGTGCCAGCAGGGGAACCTTAAGGGGTCAGCCCCAGCATTTT
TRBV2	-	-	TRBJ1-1	CASMGGMGNTEAFF	TGTGCCAGCATGGGGGGAATGGGGAACACTGAAGCTTTCTTT
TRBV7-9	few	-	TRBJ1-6	CASSPMGGELGSPLHF	TGTGCCAGCAGCCCGATGGGGGGGGAGTTGGGTTCACCCCTCCACTTT
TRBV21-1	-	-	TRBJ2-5	CASRHGTRGLQETQYF	TGTGCCAGCAGACACGGAACGAGGGGGCTCCAAGAGACCCAGTACTTC
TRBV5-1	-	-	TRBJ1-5	CASSLGTSGNQPQHF	TGCGCCAGCAGCTTGGGAACGTCGGGCAATCAGCCCCAGCATTTT
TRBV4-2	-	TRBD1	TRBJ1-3	CASSQPGQLYSGNTIYF	TGTGCCAGCAGCCAACCGGGACAGCTTTACTCTGGAAACACCATATATTTT
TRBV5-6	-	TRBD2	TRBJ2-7	CASIRLAGGPSYEQYF	TGTGCCAGCATCCGACTAGCGGGGGGCCCATCCTACGAGCAGTACTTC
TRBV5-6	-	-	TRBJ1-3	CASRIYGTSGNTIYF	TGTGCCAGCAGGATTTATGGGACAAGTGGAAACACCATATATTTT
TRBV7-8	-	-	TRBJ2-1	CASSLGQQIYNEQFF	TGTGCCAGCAGCTTAGGACAGCAGATCTACAATGAGCAGTTCTTC
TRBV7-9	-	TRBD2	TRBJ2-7	CASSSGLAGIYEQYF	TGTGCCAGCAGCTCGGGACTAGCGGGGATATACGAGCAGTACTTC
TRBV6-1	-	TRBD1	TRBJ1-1	CASMGQVNTEAFF	TGTGCCAGCATGGGACAGGTGAACACTGAAGCTTTCTTT
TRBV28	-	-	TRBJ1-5	CASSFQQYDQPQHF	TGTGCCAGCAGTTTTCAACAGTATGATCAGCCCCAGCATTTT
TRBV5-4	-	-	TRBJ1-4	CASSQDPIYSATNEKLFF	TGTGCCAGCAGCCAAGATCCTATTTACAGTGCAACTAATGAAAAACTGTTTTTT
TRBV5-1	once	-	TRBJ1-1	CASSLDLRGSTEAFF	TGCGCCAGCAGCTTGGATCTCCGTGGTAGCACTGAAGCTTTCTTT
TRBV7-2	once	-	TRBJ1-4	CASSLRPGVNEKLFF	TGTGCCAGCAGCTTACGGCCAGGGGTTAATGAAAAACTGTTTTTT
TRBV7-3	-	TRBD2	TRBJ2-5	CASSLIGPGLAGGQETQYF	TGTGCCAGCAGCTTAATCGGACCCGGACTAGCGGGGGGTCAAGAGACCCAGTACTTC
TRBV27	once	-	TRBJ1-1	CASGTTEAFF	TGTGCCAGCGGGACAACTGAAGCTTTCTTT
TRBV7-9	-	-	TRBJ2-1	CASSLAGTGITYNEQFF	TGTGCCAGCAGCTTAGCGGGCACAGGAATCACCTACAATGAGCAGTTCTTC
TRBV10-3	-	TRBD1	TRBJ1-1	CAIRDRDTEAFF	TGTGCCATCAGAGACAGGGACACTGAAGCTTTCTTT
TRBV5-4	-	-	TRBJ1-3	CASSLGQPSSGNTIYF	TGTGCCAGCAGCTTGGGACAGCCCAGCTCTGGAAACACCATATATTTT
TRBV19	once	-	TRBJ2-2	CASSIGLGITYTGELFF	TGTGCCAGTAGTATTGGGTTGGGCATCACTTACACCGGGGAGCTGTTTTTT